This T cell receptor beta chain was obtained from a study of blood T cells in healthy people across ages. Together with a sample-barcoded 5' primer, a J-beta primer mix was included in a second PCR lasting roughly 6 to 12 cycles. Using its own MiXCR run on the 5' RACE reads, TCRdb lists one record per CDR3 protein. The table shows around 2 million distinct CDR3 sequences, with 39% occurring only once. Germline CDR1 SQVTM, CDR2 ANQGSEA. The CDR3 has 15 residues. The chain links TRBV29-1 to TRBJ2-5, with TRBD1 identical over 9 bases. The J call is doubtful: the DNA matches TRBJ2-7 better. The source is a human donor in good health. The specimen sequenced was blood. Here the CDR3 reads CSVSITGTGNYEQYF. The CDR3 region has the DNA TGCAGCGTTTCAATTACCGGGACAGGGAACTACGAGCAGTACTTC.